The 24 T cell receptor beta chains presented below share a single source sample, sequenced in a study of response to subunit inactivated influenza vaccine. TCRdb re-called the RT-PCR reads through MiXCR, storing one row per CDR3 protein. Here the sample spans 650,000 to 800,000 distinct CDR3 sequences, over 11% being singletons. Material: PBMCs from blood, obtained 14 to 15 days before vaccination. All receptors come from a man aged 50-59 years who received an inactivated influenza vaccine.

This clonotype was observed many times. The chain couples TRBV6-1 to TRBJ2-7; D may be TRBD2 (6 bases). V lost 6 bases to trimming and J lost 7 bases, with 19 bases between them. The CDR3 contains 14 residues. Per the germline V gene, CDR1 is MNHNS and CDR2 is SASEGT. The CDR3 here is CASSGGAGIEEQYF. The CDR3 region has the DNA TGTGCCAGCAGCGGCGGGGCTGGGATTGAAGAGCAGTACTTC.

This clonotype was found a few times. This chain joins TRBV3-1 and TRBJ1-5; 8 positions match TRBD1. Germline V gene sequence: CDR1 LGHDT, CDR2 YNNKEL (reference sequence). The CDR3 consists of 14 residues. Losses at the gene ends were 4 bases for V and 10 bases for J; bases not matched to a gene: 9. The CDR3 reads CASSLTGGNRPQHF. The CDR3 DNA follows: TGTGCCAGCAGCCTAACAGGGGGGAACCGACCCCAGCATTTT.

CDR3 sequence reads: CASSYEREHSNEQFF. In nucleotides, the CDR3 is TGTGCCAGCAGTTACGAGCGGGAGCACTCCAATGAGCAGTTCTTC. V is TRBV6-5 and J is TRBJ2-1; 8 bases map to TRBD2. V dropped 2 bases and J dropped 6; count of bases not matched to a gene: 6. Germline CDR1 and CDR2: MNHEY and SVGAGI. The CDR3 totals 15 residues.

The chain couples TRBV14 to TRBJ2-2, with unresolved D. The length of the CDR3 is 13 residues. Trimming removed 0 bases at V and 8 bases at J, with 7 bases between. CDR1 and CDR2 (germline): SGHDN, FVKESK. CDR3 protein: CASSQEPGGELFF. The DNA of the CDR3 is TGTGCCAGCAGCCAAGAACCTGGGGGGGAGCTGTTTTTT.

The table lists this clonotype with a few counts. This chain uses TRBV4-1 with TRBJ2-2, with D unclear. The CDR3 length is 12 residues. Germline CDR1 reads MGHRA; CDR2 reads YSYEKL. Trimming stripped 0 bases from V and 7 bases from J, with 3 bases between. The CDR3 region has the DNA TGCGCCAGCAGCCAAGAACACGGGGAGCTGTTTTTT. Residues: CASSQEHGELFF.

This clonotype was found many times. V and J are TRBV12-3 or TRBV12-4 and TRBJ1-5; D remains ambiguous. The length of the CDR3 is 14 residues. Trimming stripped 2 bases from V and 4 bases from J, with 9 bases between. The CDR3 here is CASSLKGPNQPQHF. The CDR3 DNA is TGTGCCAGCAGTTTAAAGGGCCCGAATCAGCCCCAGCATTTT.

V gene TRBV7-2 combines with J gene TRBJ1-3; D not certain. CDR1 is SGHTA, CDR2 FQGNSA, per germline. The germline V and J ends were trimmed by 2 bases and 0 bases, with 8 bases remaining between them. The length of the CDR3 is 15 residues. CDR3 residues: CASSLTGVSGNTIYF. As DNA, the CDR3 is TGTGCCAGCAGCTTAACGGGCGTCTCTGGAAACACCATATATTTT.

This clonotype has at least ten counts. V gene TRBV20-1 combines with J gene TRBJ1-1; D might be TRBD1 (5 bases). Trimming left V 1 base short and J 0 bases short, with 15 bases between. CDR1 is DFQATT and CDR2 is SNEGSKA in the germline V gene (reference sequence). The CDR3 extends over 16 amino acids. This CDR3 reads CSARAGARWVNTEAFF. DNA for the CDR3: TGCAGTGCTAGAGCCGGGGCTCGGTGGGTGAACACTGAAGCTTTCTTT.

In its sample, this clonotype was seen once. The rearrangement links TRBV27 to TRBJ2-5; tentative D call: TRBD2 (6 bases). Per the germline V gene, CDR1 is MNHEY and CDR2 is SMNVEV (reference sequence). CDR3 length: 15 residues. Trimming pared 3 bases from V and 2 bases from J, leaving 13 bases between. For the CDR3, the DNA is TGTGCCAGCAGTTTTGTCGGGAGCCCACAAGAGACCCAGTACTTC. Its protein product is CASSFVGSPQETQYF.

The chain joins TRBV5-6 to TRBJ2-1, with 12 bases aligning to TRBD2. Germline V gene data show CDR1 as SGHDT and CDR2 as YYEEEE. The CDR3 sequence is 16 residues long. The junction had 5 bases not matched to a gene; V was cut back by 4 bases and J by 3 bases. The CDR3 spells CASSRLAGVNYNEQFF. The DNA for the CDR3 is TGTGCCAGCAGCCGACTAGCGGGAGTGAACTACAATGAGCAGTTCTTC.

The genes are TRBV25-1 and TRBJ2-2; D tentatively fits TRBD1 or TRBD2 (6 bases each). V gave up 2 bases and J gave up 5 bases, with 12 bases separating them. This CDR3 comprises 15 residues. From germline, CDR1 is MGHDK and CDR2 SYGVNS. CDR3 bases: TGTGCCAGCAGTGAACGGGGGCGCGATACCGGGGAGCTGTTTTTT. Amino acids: CASSERGRDTGELFF.

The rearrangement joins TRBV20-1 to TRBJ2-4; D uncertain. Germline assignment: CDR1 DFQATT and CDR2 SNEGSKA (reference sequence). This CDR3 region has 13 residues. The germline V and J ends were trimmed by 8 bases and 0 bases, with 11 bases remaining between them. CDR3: CSTLGLAKNIQYF. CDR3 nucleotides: TGCAGTACACTGGGCCTAGCCAAAAACATTCAGTACTTC.

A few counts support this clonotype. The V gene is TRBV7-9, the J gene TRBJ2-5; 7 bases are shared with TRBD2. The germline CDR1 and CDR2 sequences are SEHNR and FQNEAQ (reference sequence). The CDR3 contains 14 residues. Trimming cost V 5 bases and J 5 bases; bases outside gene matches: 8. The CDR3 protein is CASSRPSGAETQYF. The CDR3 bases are TGTGCCAGCAGCAGACCTAGCGGAGCGGAGACCCAGTACTTC.

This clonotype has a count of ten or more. CDR3 DNA sequence: TGCGCCAGCAACTCGGACAGGGGAAATTCACCCCTCCACTTT. It yields the protein CASNSDRGNSPLHF. The chain carries TRBV5-1 and TRBJ1-6, with 9 positions matching TRBD1. From germline, CDR1 is SGHRS and CDR2 YFSETQ. With 6 bases clipped from V and 7 bases from J, the junction kept 5 bases outside the gene matches. CDR3 length: 14 residues.

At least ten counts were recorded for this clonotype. The CDR3, as DNA: TGCAGTGCACGGGACGGGTACAATCAGCCCCAGCATTTT. Its translation: CSARDGYNQPQHF. The V gene is TRBV20-1, the J gene TRBJ1-5; the D gene is possibly TRBD1 (5 bases). The germline V gene has CDR1 DFQATT and CDR2 SNEGSKA (reference sequence). The CDR3 runs to 13 residues. V lost 6 bases to trimming and J lost 3 bases, with 12 bases between them.

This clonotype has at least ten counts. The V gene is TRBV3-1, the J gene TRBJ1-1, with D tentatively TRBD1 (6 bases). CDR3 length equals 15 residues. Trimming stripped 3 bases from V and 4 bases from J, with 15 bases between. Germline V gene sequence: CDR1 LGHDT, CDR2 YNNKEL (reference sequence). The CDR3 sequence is CASSQARLGGTEAFF. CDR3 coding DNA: TGTGCCAGCAGCCAGGCCCGTTTAGGGGGCACTGAAGCTTTCTTT.

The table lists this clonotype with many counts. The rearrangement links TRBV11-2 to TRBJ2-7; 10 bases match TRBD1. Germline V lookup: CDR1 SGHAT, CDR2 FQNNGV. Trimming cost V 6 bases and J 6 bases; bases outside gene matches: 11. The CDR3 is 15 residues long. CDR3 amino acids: CASRLIRDRGGEQYF. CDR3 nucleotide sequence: TGTGCCAGCAGGCTCATCCGGGACAGGGGAGGCGAGCAGTACTTC.

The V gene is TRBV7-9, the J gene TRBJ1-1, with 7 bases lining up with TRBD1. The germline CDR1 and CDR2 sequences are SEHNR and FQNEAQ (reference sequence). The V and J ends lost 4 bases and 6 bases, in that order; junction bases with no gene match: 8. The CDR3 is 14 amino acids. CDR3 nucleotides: TGTGCCAGCAGCTCCCCCACAGGGGTAGCTGAAGCTTTCTTT. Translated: CASSSPTGVAEAFF.

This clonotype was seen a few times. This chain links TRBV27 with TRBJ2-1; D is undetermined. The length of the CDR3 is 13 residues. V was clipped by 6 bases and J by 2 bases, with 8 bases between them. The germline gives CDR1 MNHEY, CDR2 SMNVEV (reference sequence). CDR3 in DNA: TGTGCCAGCAGCAGGAGCGCCTACAATGAGCAGTTCTTC. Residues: CASSRSAYNEQFF.

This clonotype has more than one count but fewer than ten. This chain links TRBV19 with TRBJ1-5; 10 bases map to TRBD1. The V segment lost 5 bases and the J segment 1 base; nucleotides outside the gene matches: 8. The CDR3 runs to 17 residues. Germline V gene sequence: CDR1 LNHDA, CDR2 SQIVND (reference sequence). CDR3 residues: CASSSTGTGVSNQPQHF. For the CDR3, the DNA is TGTGCCAGTAGTTCCACTGGGACAGGGGTGAGCAATCAGCCCCAGCATTTT.

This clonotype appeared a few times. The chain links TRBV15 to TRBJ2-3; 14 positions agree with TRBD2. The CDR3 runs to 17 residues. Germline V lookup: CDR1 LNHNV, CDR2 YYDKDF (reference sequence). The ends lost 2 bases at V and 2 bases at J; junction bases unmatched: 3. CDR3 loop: CATSRSTSGGVTDTQYF. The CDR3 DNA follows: TGTGCCACCAGCAGATCGACTAGCGGGGGGGTCACAGATACGCAGTATTTT.

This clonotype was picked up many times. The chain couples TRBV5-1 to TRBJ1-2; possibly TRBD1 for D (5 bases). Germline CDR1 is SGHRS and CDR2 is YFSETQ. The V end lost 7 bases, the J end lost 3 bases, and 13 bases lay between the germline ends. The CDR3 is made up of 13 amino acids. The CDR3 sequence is CASQRGEDYGYTF. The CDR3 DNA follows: TGCGCCAGCCAGCGGGGCGAGGACTATGGCTACACCTTC.

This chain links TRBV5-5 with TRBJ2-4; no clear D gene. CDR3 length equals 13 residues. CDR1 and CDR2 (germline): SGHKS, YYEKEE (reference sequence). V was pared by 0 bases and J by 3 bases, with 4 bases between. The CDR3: CASSLGDKNIQYF. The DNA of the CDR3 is TGTGCCAGCAGCTTGGGGGACAAAAACATTCAGTACTTC.

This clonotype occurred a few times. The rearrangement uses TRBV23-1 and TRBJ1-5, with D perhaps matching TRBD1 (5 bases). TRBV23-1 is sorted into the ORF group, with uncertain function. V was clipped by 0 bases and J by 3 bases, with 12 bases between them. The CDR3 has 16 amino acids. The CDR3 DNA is TGCGCCAGCAGTCAATCGAATTCAGGGAACAATCAGCCCCAGCATTTT. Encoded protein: CASSQSNSGNNQPQHF.